Listed below are T cell receptor beta chains from one sample, sequenced in a study of cytomegalovirus exposure and HLA in healthy donors. The method was immunoSEQ multiplex PCR; TCRdb's version includes in-frame clones alone and lacks a portion of them. The sample lists roughly 190,000 clones; roughly four fifths were seen once. The sequencing input was PBMCs. Receptor source: a woman aged 18 to 35 in good health and CMV-seronegative. Both conserved end residues are part of each CDR3. A D gene is named only where the DNA matches it firmly. Size is stated for part of the rows, as once, few or many counts, or as a class when the clone is expanded.

d_call j_call clone_size v_call cdr3_aa cdr3_nt
TRBD2 TRBJ2-1 NA TRBV6-1 CASSEALVSGGRPEQFF TGTGCCAGCAGTGAAGCGCTGGTTAGCGGGGGCAGGCCTGAGCAGTTCTTC
NA TRBJ2-1 NA TRBV28 CASSLSGLNNEQFF TGTGCCAGCAGTTTAAGTGGCCTGAACAATGAGCAGTTCTTC
NA TRBJ2-1 few TRBV11-3 CASSGAPTYNEQFF TGTGCCAGCAGCGGAGCGCCTACCTACAATGAGCAGTTCTTC
TRBD2 TRBJ2-1 NA TRBV2 CASPQTSGRNEQFF TGTGCCAGCCCCCAGACTAGCGGGAGGAATGAGCAGTTCTTC
TRBD1 TRBJ1-4 NA TRBV2 CASSWTGGYEKLFF TGTGCCAGCAGTTGGACAGGGGGCTATGAAAAACTGTTTTTT
TRBD1 TRBJ1-2 NA TRBV19 CASSIQGGDYGYTF TGTGCCAGTAGTATCCAAGGGGGCGACTATGGCTACACCTTC
NA TRBJ2-7 few TRBV28 CASSSGRGQYF TGTGCCAGCAGTTCCGGGAGAGGGCAGTACTTC
TRBD2 TRBJ2-3 NA TRBV10-3 CAITPGLAETDTQYF TGTGCCATTACTCCTGGACTAGCGGAAACAGATACGCAGTATTTT
TRBD2 TRBJ2-3 NA TRBV4-1 CASSLSGATTDTQYF TGCGCCAGCAGCCTGAGCGGGGCGACCACAGATACGCAGTATTTT
TRBD1 TRBJ1-5 NA TRBV27 CASRGTGNQPQHF TGTGCCAGCAGGGGGACAGGGAATCAGCCCCAGCATTTT
TRBD1 TRBJ1-3 NA TRBV19 CASSGDRAFSGNTIYF TGTGCCAGTAGTGGGGACAGGGCCTTCTCTGGAAACACCATATATTTT
NA TRBJ1-6 NA TRBV6-1 CASSERGSNSPLHF TGTGCCAGCAGTGAGCGAGGGTCTAATTCACCCCTCCACTTT
TRBD2 TRBJ2-1 NA TRBV30 CAWSAGRERWQFF TGTGCCTGGAGTGCTGGGCGGGAGCGATGGCAGTTCTTC
NA TRBJ2-2 NA TRBV19 CAGSANSQNTGELFF TGTGCCGGGTCAGCGAATTCCCAGAACACCGGGGAGCTGTTTTTT
NA TRBJ1-4 few TRBV18 CASSPGQGSEKLFF TGTGCCAGCTCACCTGGGCAGGGGAGCGAAAAACTGTTTTTT
NA TRBJ2-2 once TRBV12-5 CASGSDSTGELFF TGTGCTAGTGGTTCTGACAGCACCGGGGAGCTGTTTTTT
NA TRBJ2-7 NA TRBV9 CASSPLPGQFYEQYF TGTGCCAGCAGCCCTCTCCCCGGACAGTTCTACGAGCAGTACTTC
TRBD2 TRBJ2-1 NA TRBV7-2 CASSFSGGAYNEQFF TGTGCCAGCAGCTTTAGCGGGGGGGCCTACAATGAGCAGTTCTTC
TRBD1 TRBJ2-2 few TRBV7-8 CASSRGTGGTGELFF TGTGCCAGCAGCCGGGGGACAGGGGGGACCGGGGAGCTGTTTTTT
TRBD1 TRBJ1-5 NA TRBV27 CASRDRGKPQHF TGTGCCAGCAGGGACAGGGGTAAGCCCCAGCATTTT
NA TRBJ1-6 NA TRBV11-2 CASSIGDTPSLHF TGTGCCAGCAGCATCGGGGACACCCCGTCCCTCCACTTT
NA TRBJ1-5 NA TRBV7-6 CASSLAGLRQPQHF TGTGCCAGCAGCTTAGCCGGGTTACGGCAGCCCCAGCATTTT
TRBD1 TRBJ2-7 once TRBV5-4 CASSPGGSIPEQYF TGTGCCAGCAGCCCAGGGGGCTCAATTCCCGAGCAGTACTTC
NA TRBJ2-7 NA TRBV6-5 CASSPTGHSSYEQYF TGTGCCAGCAGTCCCACAGGGCATAGCTCCTACGAGCAGTACTTC
TRBD1 TRBJ1-5 once TRBV29-1 CSVSPTGGRQPQHF TGCAGCGTCTCCCCGACAGGGGGCCGTCAGCCCCAGCATTTT
NA TRBJ1-3 NA TRBV7-9 CASSLAAGTGNTIYF TGTGCCAGCAGCTTAGCGGCAGGGACTGGAAACACCATATATTTT
TRBD1 TRBJ1-1 NA TRBV7-8 CASSQTGVNTEAFF TGTGCCAGCAGCCAGACAGGGGTGAACACTGAAGCTTTCTTT
TRBD1 TRBJ1-6 once TRBV30 CAWRGTTGVIGSPLHF TGTGCCTGGAGGGGAACGACAGGGGTAATTGGGTCACCCCTCCACTTT
NA TRBJ2-7 NA TRBV18 CASSPSDGGSEQYF TGTGCCAGCTCACCATCGGACGGAGGAAGCGAGCAGTACTTC
NA TRBJ2-2 NA TRBV18 CASSPSAPTSGELFF TGTGCCAGCTCACCAAGCGCCCCTACATCCGGGGAGCTGTTTTTT
NA TRBJ2-7 NA TRBV6-6 CASSPTAQISYEQYF TGTGCCAGCAGTCCGACAGCACAAATCTCCTACGAGCAGTACTTC
NA TRBJ1-5 NA TRBV18 CASSPLQNDRPQHF TGTGCCAGCTCACCACTACAGAACGATCGGCCCCAGCATTTT